This record concerns one TCR beta chain sequence. This sample stems from a study of blood T cell repertoires in COVID-19. Sequenced by immunoSEQ multiplex PCR; TCRdb stores in-frame clones only, minus some. Found here are hundreds of thousands of clones, roughly 89% of them singletons; the top ten hold about 8.9%. The CDR3 length is 13 residues. The germline gives CDR1 SGHTA, CDR2 FQGNSA. The V gene lost 3 bases and the J gene lost 7 bases, with 12 bases spanning the gap. This study enrolled people aged roughly 18 to 100 from around 25 US geographic areas. The chain employs TRBV7-2 and TRBJ1-2; D is possibly TRBD1 (6 bases). This receptor was obtained from a woman in her late teens or twenties who had recovered from COVID-19. The specimen sequenced was PBMCs or T cells enriched from blood (not recorded which). In DNA form, the CDR3 reads TGTGCCAGCAGCTTCCGCCAGGGGTCTGGCTACACCTTC. This gives the protein CASSFRQGSGYTF. The complete variable domain, with remaining parts taken from reference TRBV7-2 and TRBJ1-2, reads GAGVSQSPSNKVTEKGKDVELRCDPISGHTALYWYRQSLGQGLEFLIYFQGNSAPDKSGLPSDRFSAERTGGSVSTLTIQRTQQEDSAVYLCASSFRQGSGYTFGSGTRLTVV.